The clone carrying this TCR beta chain has only a few counts. Its antigen is unidentified. The data were taken from a study of blood T cells in healthy people across ages. For the second PCR, which ran for about 7 to 11 cycles, a sample-barcoded 5' primer and a J-beta primer mix were used. Tagging of each cDNA molecule was performed by a template-switch adaptor with 12 random nucleotides. One entry per CDR3 protein, called by TCRdb with MiXCR from the 5' RACE reads. The sample lists 800,000 or so distinct CDR3 sequences, roughly 25% occurring once. Whole-study results and caveats: Diversity of TCR beta per million T cells declined in a roughly linear way with age. The study could not conclusively compare naive and antigen-experienced cells, given its unsorted PBMCs.

Isolation recovered at least 7 million PBMCs from every sample. These data also formed part of another study, on T cells of mothers and their children.

Sequencing input: blood. The clonotype was recovered from a boy between 10 and 17 years old in good health.

The CDR3 protein is CSVAGVNYGYTF. CDR3 bases: TGCAGCGTTGCAGGGGTCAACTATGGCTACACCTTC. The chain employs TRBV29-1 and TRBJ1-2, with TRBD1 as a possible D gene (6 bases). The CDR3 is 12 amino acids. Trimming removed 4 bases at V and 2 bases at J, with 8 bases between. Germline values: CDR1 SQVTM, CDR2 ANQGSEA.